This entry lists 14 T cell receptor beta chains sequenced from one sample in a study of T cell repertoires in cytomegalovirus infection. TCRdb reprocessed the reads via MiXCR and lists one record per CDR3 protein. Among 43,000 or so distinct CDR3 sequences listed, about 21% were seen once. No antigen is known for these receptors. Sequencing was performed on CD8+ T cells from cultured PBMCs, taken from culture after CMV antigen stimulation. The receptors stem from a human donor in good health (CMV status not recorded). Some clones in this sample may be carry-over from other donors' samples.

This clonotype was seen more than once but under ten times. This sequence joins TRBV12-3 or TRBV12-4 and TRBJ1-4, with 7 bases that match TRBD1. Unmatched junction bases numbered 9, after V lost 6 bases and J lost 8 bases. The CDR3 covers 14 residues. CDR3 residues: CASSPDRVWEKLFF. The CDR3 DNA reads TGTGCCAGCAGCCCCGACAGGGTGTGGGAAAAACTGTTTTTT.

This clonotype was seen at least ten times. This chain uses TRBV7-2 with TRBJ2-1; 8 bases line up with TRBD2. J was trimmed by 7 bases and V by 1 base; bases with no gene match: 6. The CDR3 loop spans 15 amino acids. CDR1 is SGHTA, CDR2 FQGNSA, per germline. CDR3 in DNA: TGTGCCAGCAGCTTAGAAGCGGGAGTGCTAAATGAGCAGTTCTTC. Translated, it gives CASSLEAGVLNEQFF.

The chain combines TRBV7-9 with TRBJ1-1; no clear D gene. Per germline, CDR1 SEHNR and CDR2 FQNEAQ (reference sequence). The CDR3 totals 14 residues. V shed 8 bases and J shed 2 bases, with 15 bases lying between them. In DNA form, the CDR3 reads TGTGCCAGCCCTAGGCCGGGGAGCAACACTGAAGCTTTCTTT. Its protein is CASPRPGSNTEAFF.

This clonotype has a handful of counts. The V gene is TRBV25-1, the J gene TRBJ1-1; a weak D match, TRBD1 (5 bases). Between the trimmed V and J ends, which lost 9 bases and 7 bases, there was a span of 18 bases. This CDR3 spans 13 amino acids. Germline assignment: CDR1 MGHDK and CDR2 SYGVNS. CDR3 residues: CASAGGGSDEAFF. In DNA, the CDR3 is TGTGCCAGTGCGGGGGGAGGTTCGGATGAAGCTTTCTTT.

In its sample, this clonotype was seen once. The chain uses TRBV6-2 or TRBV6-3 and TRBJ2-5; TRBD1 aligns across 11 bases. The CDR3 is 20 residues long. Germline CDR1 is MNHEY and CDR2 is SVGEGT. The trim removed 2 bases at V and 2 bases at J, leaving 16 bases unmatched. CDR3 DNA: TGTGCCAGCAGTTACCCAATTCCGGGACAGGGGGGCTTGGAGCAAGAGACCCAGTACTTC. It encodes CASSYPIPGQGGLEQETQYF.

V usage is TRBV6-2 or TRBV6-3 and J usage is TRBJ1-1, with D perhaps TRBD1 (6 bases). CDR1 and CDR2 from the germline V gene are MNHEY and SVGEGT. The CDR3 is made up of 17 amino acids. V was pared by 5 bases and J by 0 bases, with 19 bases between. The CDR3 sequence: CASSTPPSGAMNTEAFF. As DNA, the CDR3 is TGTGCCAGCAGTACTCCCCCTTCGGGGGCTATGAACACTGAAGCTTTCTTT.

This clonotype was observed at least ten times. The chain employs TRBV27 and TRBJ2-4; 14 positions match TRBD2. Trimming removed 5 bases from V and 0 bases from J; junction bases left unmatched: 6. The CDR3 sequence is 18 residues long. Germline CDR1 MNHEY, CDR2 SMNVEV (reference sequence). Written as DNA, the CDR3 is TGTGCCAGCAGTCCCAGGACTAGCGGGGGGCTAGCCAAAAACATTCAGTACTTC. It yields the protein CASSPRTSGGLAKNIQYF.

This clonotype was recorded at least ten times. The chain carries TRBV27 and TRBJ1-2; D unclear. Looked up from germline, CDR1 is MNHEY and CDR2 is SMNVEV (reference sequence). The CDR3 consists of 13 residues. Trimming removed 6 bases from V and 3 bases from J, with 11 bases in between. The CDR3 reads CASRSTADYGYTF. The CDR3 region has the DNA TGTGCCAGCAGATCGACGGCCGACTATGGCTACACCTTC.

The sample holds a few counts of this clonotype. The V gene is TRBV5-5, the J gene TRBJ2-5; the D is unclear. CDR3 size: 12 residues. Germline V CDR1 and CDR2: SGHKS, YYEKEE (reference sequence). Trimming pared 1 base from V and 5 bases from J, leaving 6 bases between. The CDR3 here is CASSLRRETQYF. CDR3 DNA: TGTGCCAGCAGCTTGCGCCGGGAGACCCAGTACTTC.

This clonotype showed up many times. V usage is TRBV4-3 and J usage is TRBJ2-6; D uncertain. V was pared by 1 base and J by 2 bases, with 3 bases between. Germline V gene sequence: CDR1 LGHNA, CDR2 YSLEER. The CDR3 is 14 residues long. CDR3 coding DNA: TGCGCCAGCAGCCAAGCGACTGGGGCCAACGTCCTGACTTTC. This translates into CASSQATGANVLTF.

The chain links TRBV7-9 to TRBJ1-3; D is uncertain. The CDR3 is 14 residues long. Trimming shortened V by 5 bases and J by 4 bases, and 12 bases separated the two germline ends. From germline, CDR1 is SEHNR and CDR2 FQNEAQ (reference sequence). This CDR3 is CASSPSVSGNTIYF. The CDR3 region has the DNA TGTGCCAGCAGCCCTTCAGTGTCCGGAAACACCATATATTTT. Using reference TRBV7-9 and TRBJ1-3 for the parts outside the CDR3, the full variable domain is DTGVSQNPRHKITKRGQNVTFRCDPISEHNRLYWYRQTLGQGPEFLTYFQNEAQLEKSRLLSDRFSAERPKGSFSTLEIQRTEQGDSAMYLCASSPSVSGNTIYFGEGSWLTVV.

The sample holds a few counts of this clonotype. This CDR3 is CASSDGTGPYNEQFF. The CDR3 coding sequence is TGTGCCAGCAGTGACGGGACAGGTCCCTACAATGAGCAGTTCTTC. This rearrangement joins TRBV6-4 to TRBJ2-1, with 8 positions matching TRBD1. V was clipped by 2 bases and J by 2 bases; unmatched bases: 2. The CDR3 length is 15 residues. Germline V lookup: CDR1 MRHNA, CDR2 SNTAGT.

Remarks on this clonotype: This clone may be a read error of a much larger clone one base away. The V call is TRBV2, the J call TRBJ2-5, with D perhaps TRBD1 (5 bases). The germline V gene has CDR1 SNHLY and CDR2 FYNNEI. This CDR3 contains 13 residues. Trimming cost V 6 bases and J 0 bases, with 8 bases left between them. This CDR3 reads CASRSGYQETQYF. CDR3 DNA sequence: TGTGCCAGCAGATCAGGGTACCAAGAGACCCAGTACTTC.

This chain uses TRBV6-2 or TRBV6-3 with TRBJ2-1; maybe TRBD1 (5 bases). CDR3 length: 15 amino acids. CDR1 and CDR2 from the germline V gene are MNHEY and SVGEGT. V gave up 6 bases and J gave up 0 bases, with 12 bases separating them. DNA of the CDR3: TGTGCCAGCAGGGGTACAGGATCCTCCTACAATGAGCAGTTCTTC. Translated, it gives CASRGTGSSYNEQFF.